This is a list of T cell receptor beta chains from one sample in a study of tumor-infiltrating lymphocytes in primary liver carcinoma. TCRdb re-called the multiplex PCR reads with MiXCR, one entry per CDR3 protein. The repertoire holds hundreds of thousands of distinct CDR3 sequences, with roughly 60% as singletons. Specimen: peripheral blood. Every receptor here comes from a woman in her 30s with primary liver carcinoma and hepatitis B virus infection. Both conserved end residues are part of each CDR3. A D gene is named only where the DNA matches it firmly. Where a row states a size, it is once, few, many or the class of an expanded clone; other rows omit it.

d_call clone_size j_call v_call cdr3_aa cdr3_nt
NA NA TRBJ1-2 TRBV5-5 CASSLDSINTYGHTF TGTGCCAGCAGCTTGGACAGCATTAATACCTATGGCCACACCTTC
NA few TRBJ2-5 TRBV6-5 CASGRVGAQETQYF TGTGCCAGCGGACGCGTCGGCGCCCAAGAGACCCAGTACTTC
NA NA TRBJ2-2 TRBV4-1 CASGRLLTGELFF TGCGCCAGCGGACGATTATTGACCGGGGAGCTGTTTTTT
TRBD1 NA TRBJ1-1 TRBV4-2 CASSQVSPTGRNTEAFF TGTGCCAGCAGCCAAGTCTCCCCGACAGGGCGGAACACTGAAGCTTTCTTT
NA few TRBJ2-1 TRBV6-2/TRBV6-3 CASSPRSILGEQFF TGTGCCAGCAGCCCGAGGAGCATTCTCGGAGAGCAGTTCTTC
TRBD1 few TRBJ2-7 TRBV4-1 CASSRGGTGGYEQYF TGCGCCAGCAGCCGAGGGGGGACAGGGGGCTACGAGCAGTACTTC
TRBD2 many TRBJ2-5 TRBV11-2 CASSLVASGRGETQYF TGTGCCAGCAGCTTAGTTGCTAGCGGGAGAGGAGAGACCCAGTACTTC
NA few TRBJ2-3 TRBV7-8 CASSLGYLSSTDTQYF TGTGCCAGCAGCTTAGGTTACTTGTCTAGCACAGATACGCAGTATTTT
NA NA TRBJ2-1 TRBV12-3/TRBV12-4 CVSCLDGDLRVFF TGTGTCAGCTGTTTGGATGGGGATTTGAGGGTTTTCTTC
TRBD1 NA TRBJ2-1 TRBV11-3 CARSLRDRGGEQFF TGTGCTAGAAGCTTACGCGACAGGGGCGGTGAGCAGTTCTTC
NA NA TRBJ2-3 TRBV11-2 CASDIGHNTDTQYF TGTGCCAGCGACATCGGACATAACACAGATACACAGTATTTT
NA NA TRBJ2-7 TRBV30 CAWSEGGTGYEQYF TGTGCCTGGAGTGAGGGTGGCACCGGCTACGAGCAGTACTTC
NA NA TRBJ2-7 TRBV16 CASSQSRSSYEQYF TGTGCCAGCAGCCAATCCAGGTCCTCCTACGAGCAGTACTTC
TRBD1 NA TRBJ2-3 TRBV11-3 CTSIYEQGSDTQYF TGTACCAGCATCTATGAACAGGGGTCGGATACGCAGTATTTT
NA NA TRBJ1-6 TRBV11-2 CVNSLVLGLNSPLHF TGTGTCAACAGCTTGGTTTTAGGGCTCAATTCACCCCTCCACTTT
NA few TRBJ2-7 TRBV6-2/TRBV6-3 CASSYPSPNEQYF TGTGCCAGCAGTTACCCGAGTCCCAACGAGCAGTACTTC
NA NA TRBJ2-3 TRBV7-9 CASSLSLGNTDTQYF TGTGCCAGCAGCTTATCCCTGGGAAACACAGATACGCAGTATTTT
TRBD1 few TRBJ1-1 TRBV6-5 CASSYDRGLMNTEAFF TGTGCCAGCAGTTACGACAGGGGCCTAATGAACACTGAAGCTTTCTTT
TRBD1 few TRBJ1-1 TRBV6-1 CASRQTGRNTEAFF TGTGCCAGCAGGCAGACAGGGCGAAACACTGAAGCTTTCTTT
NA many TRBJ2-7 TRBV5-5 CASKISPRGDYEQYF TGTGCCAGCAAAATTTCCCCCCGGGGAGACTACGAGCAGTACTTC
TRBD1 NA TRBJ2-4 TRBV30 CAWTNPSWTGDPVAKNIQYF TGTGCCTGGACGAACCCCTCATGGACAGGGGACCCTGTGGCCAAAAACATTCAGTACTTC
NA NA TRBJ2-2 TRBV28 CASSIENTGELFF TGTGCCAGCAGTATAGAAAACACCGGGGAGCTGTTTTTT
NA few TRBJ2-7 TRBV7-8 CASSFQVGPSYEQYF TGTGCCAGCAGCTTCCAAGTCGGTCCCTCCTACGAGCAGTACTTC
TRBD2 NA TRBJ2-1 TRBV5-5 CASGFIGGSVGDEQFF TGTGCCAGCGGCTTTATTGGCGGGAGTGTTGGGGATGAGCAGTTCTTC
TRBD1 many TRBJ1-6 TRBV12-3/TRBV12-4 CASSHPGQTNSPLHF TGTGCCAGCAGTCACCCGGGACAGACGAATTCACCCCTCCACTTT
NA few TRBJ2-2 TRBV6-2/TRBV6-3 CASSSLERTGELSF TGTGCCAGCAGTTCCCTCGAGCGGACCGGGGAGCTGTCTTTT
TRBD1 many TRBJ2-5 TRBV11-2 CASSFGQAGETQYF TGTGCCAGCAGCTTCGGACAGGCCGGAGAGACCCAGTACTTC
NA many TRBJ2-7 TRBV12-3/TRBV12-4 CASSPRLGGTVYEQYF TGTGCCAGCAGCCCACGGTTGGGGGGAACGGTCTACGAGCAGTACTTC
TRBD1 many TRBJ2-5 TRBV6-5 CASSADRGIQETQYF TGTGCCAGCAGTGCGGACAGGGGAATCCAAGAGACCCAGTACTTC
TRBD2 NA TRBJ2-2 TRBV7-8 CVSREVGTRPGELFF TGTGTCAGCAGGGAGGTGGGGACTAGGCCCGGGGAGCTGTTTTTT
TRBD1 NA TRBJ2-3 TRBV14 CASRPPGQGSVTQYF TGTGCCAGCAGGCCGCCGGGACAGGGGAGTGTTACGCAGTATTTT
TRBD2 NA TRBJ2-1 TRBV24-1 CATSRGGSYNEQFF TGTGCCACCAGTCGCGGGGGCTCCTACAATGAGCAGTTCTTC
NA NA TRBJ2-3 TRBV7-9 CASSLGVTTASTDTQYF TGTGCCAGCAGCTTAGGCGTGACGACCGCTAGCACAGATACGCAGTATTTT
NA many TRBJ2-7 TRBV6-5 CASSPIRSHEQYF TGTGCCAGCAGCCCCATACGGTCTCACGAGCAGTACTTC
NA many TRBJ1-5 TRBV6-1 CASSESPGLSNQPQHF TGTGCCAGCAGTGAATCCCCAGGGCTCAGCAATCAGCCCCAGCATTTT
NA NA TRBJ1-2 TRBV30 CAWSVLAGRSNGYTF TGTGCCTGGAGTGTACTAGCAGGAAGATCAAATGGCTACACCTTC
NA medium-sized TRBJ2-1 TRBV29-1 CSALRDYNEQFF TGCAGCGCCCTAAGGGACTACAATGAGCAGTTCTTC
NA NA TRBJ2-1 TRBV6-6 CVSTSTGGLKNEQFF TGTGTCAGCACCTCGACCGGCGGATTGAAAAATGAGCAGTTCTTC
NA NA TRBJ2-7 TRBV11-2 CASSLGPAGESSYEQYF TGTGCCAGCAGCTTAGGGCCGGCGGGTGAAAGCTCCTACGAGCAGTACTTC
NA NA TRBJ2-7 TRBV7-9 CASSLGGSPYEQYF TGTGCCAGCAGCTTAGGGGGGTCCCCCTACGAGCAGTACTTC
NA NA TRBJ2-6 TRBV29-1 CSVYPRSKANVLTF TGCAGCGTCTACCCCAGGTCCAAGGCCAACGTCCTGACTTTC
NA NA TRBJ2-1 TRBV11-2 CASSDNPGLNNERFF TGTGCCAGCAGCGATAATCCGGGGCTGAACAATGAGCGGTTCTTC
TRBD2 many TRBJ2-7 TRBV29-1 CSVVLAAYEQYF TGCAGCGTTGTACTAGCGGCCTACGAGCAGTACTTC
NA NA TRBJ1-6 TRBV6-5 CASKQGNSPLHF TGTGCCAGCAAGCAGGGGAATTCACCCCTCCACTTT
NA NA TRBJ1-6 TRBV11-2 CAGTPGHRLNSPLHF TGTGCCGGCACCCCGGGACATCGACTTAATTCACCCCTCCACTTT